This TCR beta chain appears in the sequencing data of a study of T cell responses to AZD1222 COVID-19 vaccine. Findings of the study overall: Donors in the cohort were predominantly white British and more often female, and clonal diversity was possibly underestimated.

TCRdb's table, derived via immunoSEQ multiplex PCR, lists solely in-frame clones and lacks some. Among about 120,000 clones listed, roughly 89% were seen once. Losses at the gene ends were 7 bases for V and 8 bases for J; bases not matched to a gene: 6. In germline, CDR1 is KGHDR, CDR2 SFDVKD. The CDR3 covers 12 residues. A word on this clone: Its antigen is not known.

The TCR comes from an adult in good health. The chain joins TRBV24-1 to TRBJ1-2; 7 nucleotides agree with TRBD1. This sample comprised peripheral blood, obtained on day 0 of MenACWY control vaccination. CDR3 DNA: TGTGCCACCAGCGAGGGGGCGCGAGGCTACACCTTC. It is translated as CATSEGARGYTF.